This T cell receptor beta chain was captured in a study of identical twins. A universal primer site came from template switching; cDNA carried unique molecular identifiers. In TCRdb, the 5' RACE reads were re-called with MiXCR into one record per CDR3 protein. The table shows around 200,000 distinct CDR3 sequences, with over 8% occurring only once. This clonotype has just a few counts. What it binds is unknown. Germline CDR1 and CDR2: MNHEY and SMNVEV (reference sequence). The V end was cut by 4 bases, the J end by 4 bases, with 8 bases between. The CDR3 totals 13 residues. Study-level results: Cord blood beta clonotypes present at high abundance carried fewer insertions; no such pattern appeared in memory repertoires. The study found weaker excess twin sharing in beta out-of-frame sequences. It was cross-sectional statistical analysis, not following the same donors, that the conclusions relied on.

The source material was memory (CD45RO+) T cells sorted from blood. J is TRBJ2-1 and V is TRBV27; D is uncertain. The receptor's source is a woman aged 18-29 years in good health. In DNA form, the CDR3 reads TGTGCCAGCAGTTATACCCGTTACAATGAGCAGTTCTTC. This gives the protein CASSYTRYNEQFF.